This TCR beta chain was observed in a study of blood T cell repertoires in COVID-19. The CDR3 runs 13 residues. The germline gives CDR1 SQVTM, CDR2 ANQGSEA. Trimming removed 4 bases at V and 7 bases at J, with 13 bases between. Assay used: immunoSEQ multiplex PCR; TCRdb lists only in-frame clones, some missing. The sample consists of more than 200,000 clones, 87% of them appearing once. Participants were placed into cohorts based on the clinical history they reported. The source of this sequence is a man between 25 and 39 years old in a cohort exposed to, infected with or recovered from COVID-19 (not recorded which). Material: PBMCs or T cells enriched from blood (not recorded which). The chain uses TRBV29-1 and TRBJ2-2, with a weak D call TRBD2 (6 bases). The CDR3: CSVVTAGNGELFF. As DNA, the CDR3 is TGCAGCGTTGTAACGGCGGGGAACGGGGAGCTGTTTTTT.